This T cell receptor (beta chain) was identified in a study of T cell responses to AZD1222 COVID-19 vaccine. Repertoires were generated with immunoSEQ multiplex PCR, while TCRdb's copy carries only in-frame clones and drops some. The sample yields about 100,000 clones, 86% seen once. On this clone: What it binds is not known.

Whole-study findings and limits: Repertoire collection took place solely once the T cell response had peaked. Compared with day 0, the breadth and depth of the Spike-specific TCR repertoire rose significantly after two doses of AZD1222.

Germline trimming cut 7 bases from V and 5 bases from J; bases unmatched to any gene: 16. The CDR3 consists of 16 residues. Germline CDR1 and CDR2: SNHLY and FYNNEI. This clonotype was sampled from an adult in good health. The rearrangement joins TRBV2 to TRBJ1-1; TRBD1 aligns across 7 bases. Sequencing used peripheral blood, obtained on day 0 of AZD1222 vaccination. The CDR3 nucleotides are TGTGCCAGCAAATATCCAGGGGGGGGAGTGGGGACTGAAGCTTTCTTT. This codes for CASKYPGGGVGTEAFF.